This T cell receptor beta chain was captured in a study of radiotherapy plus CTLA-4 blockade in lung cancer. Regarding the study as a whole: An expansion of tumor-derived TCR clones occurred in blood after radiotherapy plus ipilimumab.

Here immunoSEQ multiplex PCR was the method, and the copy in TCRdb shows in-frame clones only, minus some. The data show some 90,000 clones, 83% seen once. It was focal radiation plus CTLA-4 blockade with ipilimumab that patients with chemo-refractory metastatic non-small-cell lung cancer received. CDR3 size: 13 residues. Germline CDR1 and CDR2: SQVTM and ANQGSEA. Trimming took 6 bases from V and 6 from J; bases not matched to a gene: 6. As to this clone: Its antigen remains unknown.

The V and J genes are TRBV29-1 and TRBJ2-2; 8 positions match TRBD1. The TCR originated in a human donor with non-small cell lung cancer who had stable disease on radiotherapy plus ipilimumab. Sequencing was performed on peripheral blood, taken from a patient treated with radiotherapy plus ipilimumab. The CDR3 spells CSVAAGGSGELFF. Written as DNA, the CDR3 is TGCAGCGTCGCAGCAGGGGGCTCCGGGGAGCTGTTTTTT.